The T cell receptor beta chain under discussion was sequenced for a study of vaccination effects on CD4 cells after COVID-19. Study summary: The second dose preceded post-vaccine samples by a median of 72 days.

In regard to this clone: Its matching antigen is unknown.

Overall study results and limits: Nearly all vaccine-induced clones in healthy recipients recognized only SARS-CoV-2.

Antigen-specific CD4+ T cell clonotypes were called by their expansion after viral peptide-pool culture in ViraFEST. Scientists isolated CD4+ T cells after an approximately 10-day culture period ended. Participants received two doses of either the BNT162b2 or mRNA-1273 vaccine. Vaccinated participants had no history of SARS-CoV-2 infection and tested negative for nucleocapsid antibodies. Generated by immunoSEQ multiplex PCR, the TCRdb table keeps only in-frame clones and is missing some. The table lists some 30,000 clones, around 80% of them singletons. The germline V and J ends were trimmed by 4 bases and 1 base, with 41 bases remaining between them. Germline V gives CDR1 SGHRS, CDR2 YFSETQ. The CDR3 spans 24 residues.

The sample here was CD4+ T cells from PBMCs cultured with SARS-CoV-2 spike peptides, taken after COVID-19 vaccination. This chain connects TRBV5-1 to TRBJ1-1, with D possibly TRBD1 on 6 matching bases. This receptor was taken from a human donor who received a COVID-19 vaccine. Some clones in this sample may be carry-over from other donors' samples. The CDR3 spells CASSHPSGDLKSIGLEWKNTEAFF. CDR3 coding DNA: TGCGCCAGCAGCCACCCGTCAGGGGACCTAAAATCTATTGGCTTAGAGTGGAAGAACACTGAAGCTTTCTTT.